One sample yielded the 18 T cell receptor beta chains listed below, sequenced in a study of CD8+ T cells in alopecia areata. The authors extracted RNA and reverse transcribed it into cDNA as the sequencing template. Some clones are missing from TCRdb's copy, which holds only in-frame ones; the method was immunoSEQ multiplex PCR. This sample has about 99,000 clones, with around three fifths found just once. Sequencing used CD4+ T cells sorted from blood. These receptors were obtained from a human donor in good health.

This clone was seen a handful of times. The rearrangement uses TRBV27 and TRBJ2-7, with D possibly matching TRBD1 (6 bases). The CDR3 loop spans 17 amino acids. Germline assignment: CDR1 MNHEY and CDR2 SMNVEV (reference sequence). V was cut by 8 bases and J by 1 base, with 24 bases left in between. CDR3 DNA sequence: TGTGCCAGCCGCCACGAGATTCACCAGGGGCTATCCTACGAGCAGTACTTC. Translated, it gives CASRHEIHQGLSYEQYF.

This rearrangement joins TRBV27 to TRBJ2-2; a possible D gene is TRBD1 (6 bases). The CDR3 consists of 16 residues. CDR1 is MNHEY and CDR2 is SMNVEV in the germline V gene (reference sequence). V was trimmed by 3 bases and J by 3 bases, leaving 14 bases between them. The CDR3 reads CASSFFPDRHTGELFF. The CDR3 DNA reads as TGTGCCAGCAGTTTTTTCCCGGACAGACACACCGGGGAGCTGTTTTTT.

This clone occurred once. The chain is built from TRBV2 and TRBJ1-5, with a possible D match to TRBD1 (6 bases). The V gene's germline CDR1 is SNHLY and CDR2 FYNNEI. The CDR3 has 13 residues. Trimming cost V 5 bases and J 4 bases, with 9 bases left between them. Here the CDR3 DNA reads TGTGCCAGCAGTACAGGGTTTAATCAGCCCCAGCATTTT. Encoded protein: CASSTGFNQPQHF.

This clone was detected a few times. The chain joins TRBV19 to TRBJ2-1; TRBD2 matches 8 bases. V dropped 6 bases and J dropped 3; count of bases not matched to a gene: 16. Germline assignment: CDR1 LNHDA and CDR2 SQIVND (reference sequence). This CDR3 comprises 18 residues. This chain's CDR3 is CASSQTPRERGNYNEQFF. The CDR3 nucleotides read TGTGCCAGTAGCCAAACCCCGCGAGAGCGGGGGAACTACAATGAGCAGTTCTTC.

The gene calls are TRBV11-2 and TRBJ2-3; D is uncertain. Germline CDR1 and CDR2: SGHAT and FQNNGV. Trimming removed 3 bases from V and 9 bases from J, with 10 bases in between. This CDR3 region has 12 residues. The CDR3, as DNA: TGTGCCAGCAGCTTGTCCCAAAAAACGCAGTATTTT. Translating gives CASSLSQKTQYF.

This clone came up a few times. The chain recombines TRBV29-1 with TRBJ2-3; 7 nucleotides align to TRBD2. The V segment lost 5 bases and the J segment 1 base; nucleotides outside the gene matches: 6. CDR3 size: 14 residues. Germline CDR1 reads SQVTM; CDR2 reads ANQGSEA. CDR3 sequence reads: CSVSFSGRTDTQYF. The CDR3 DNA reads TGCAGCGTTTCGTTTAGCGGGCGCACAGATACGCAGTATTTT.

This clone was seen once. The sample carries other DNA sequences with the same CDR3. This CDR3 reads CSVGTGYEQYF. CDR3 sequence (DNA): TGCAGCGTGGGGACTGGGTACGAGCAGTACTTC. This chain joins TRBV29-1 and TRBJ2-7, with TRBD2 as a possible D gene (6 bases). This CDR3 has 11 amino acids. V was pared by 6 bases and J by 4 bases, with 10 bases between. Germline-derived CDR1 and CDR2 are SQVTM and ANQGSEA.

This clone was recorded once. This sample also contains other DNA sequences that code for the same CDR3. The rearrangement joins TRBV20-1 to TRBJ2-5; the D is unclear. Germline V gives CDR1 DFQATT, CDR2 SNEGSKA (reference sequence). Trimming removed 0 bases at V and 6 bases at J, with 5 bases between. This CDR3 is built from 11 residues. CDR3 coding DNA: TGCAGTGCTAGAGATAGGAAGACCCAGTACTTC. Encoded protein: CSARDRKTQYF.

There are a few counts of this clone. This chain joins TRBV7-9 and TRBJ2-5, with D perhaps TRBD2 (5 bases). The CDR3 has 13 amino acids. The V end was cut by 2 bases, the J end by 4 bases, with 8 bases between. Germline CDR1 SEHNR, CDR2 FQNEAQ (reference sequence). This CDR3 reads CASSLKRLETQYF. The CDR3, as DNA: TGTGCCAGCAGCTTAAAGCGGCTAGAGACCCAGTACTTC.

The chain is built from TRBV5-1 and TRBJ2-7; D might be TRBD2 (6 bases). Germline loops: CDR1 SGHRS, CDR2 YFSETQ. V was pared by 2 bases and J by 2 bases, with 11 bases between. The CDR3 spans 14 residues. The CDR3 DNA sequence: TGCGCCAGCAGCTTTGGAGGGGACGCCTACGAGCAGTACTTC. As protein: CASSFGGDAYEQYF.

In this sample, this clone turned up a few times. The V gene is TRBV29-1, the J gene TRBJ2-7; 10 bases agree with TRBD1. Per the germline V gene, CDR1 is SQVTM and CDR2 is ANQGSEA. CDR3 length: 14 amino acids. J lost 5 bases, V lost 3 bases, and 7 bases had no gene match. The CDR3 region is CSVERQGAGNEQYF. CDR3 nucleotide sequence: TGCAGCGTTGAGAGACAGGGGGCAGGGAACGAGCAGTACTTC.

This sequence joins TRBV20-1 and TRBJ2-7, with TRBD1 matching 7 bases. The CDR3 has 11 residues. Germline CDR1 DFQATT, CDR2 SNEGSKA (reference sequence). The CDR3 bases are TGCAGGGGGGCAGGGGGTCACGAGCAGTACTTC. The encoded protein is CRGAGGHEQYF.

The CDR3 is CASSLGTSGTSYNEQFF. The CDR3 nucleotides read TGTGCCAGCAGCCTGGGGACTAGCGGGACCTCCTACAATGAGCAGTTCTTC. The gene calls are TRBV11-1 and TRBJ2-1, with 13 bases fitting TRBD2. The V gene end was trimmed by 5 bases and the J gene end by 0 bases; junction bases not matched to a gene: 4. Germline V gene sequence: CDR1 SGHAT, CDR2 FQDESV (reference sequence). This CDR3 is built from 17 residues.

This chain joins TRBV28 and TRBJ1-5; D ambiguous. The CDR3 is made up of 11 amino acids. CDR1 and CDR2 (germline): MDHEN, SYDVKM. Trimming removed 6 bases at V and 3 bases at J, with 3 bases between. The CDR3 nucleotides are TGTGCCAGCAGAAACAATCAGCCCCAGCATTTT. This encodes CASRNNQPQHF.

The chain combines TRBV27 with TRBJ1-5; a weak D match, TRBD1 (6 bases). The V gene's germline CDR1 is MNHEY and CDR2 SMNVEV (reference sequence). The V end was cut by 6 bases, the J end by 1 base, with 22 bases between. The CDR3 is 18 residues long. The CDR3 spells CASSLGGVSFPSNQPQHF. CDR3 bases: TGTGCCAGCAGCCTAGGGGGGGTTTCCTTCCCCAGCAATCAGCCCCAGCATTTT.

V is TRBV4-3 and J is TRBJ1-1, with D uncertain. V was pared by 7 bases and J by 3 bases, with 15 bases between. Germline loops: CDR1 LGHNA, CDR2 YSLEER. This CDR3 is 14 amino acids long. The CDR3 here is CASNRGSIDTEAFF. CDR3 nucleotides: TGCGCCAGCAACCGAGGGAGTATAGACACTGAAGCTTTCTTT.

This clone showed up just a few times. The CDR3 DNA reads as TGCGCCAGCAGCCAAGAGAGGGGGGTCAACTATGGCTACACCTTC. This gives the protein CASSQERGVNYGYTF. The chain is built from TRBV4-3 and TRBJ1-2; perhaps TRBD1 as D (6 bases). Trimming pared 0 bases from V and 2 bases from J, leaving 10 bases between. Germline assignment: CDR1 LGHNA and CDR2 YSLEER. There are 15 residues in the CDR3.

This chain links TRBV29-1 with TRBJ1-2, with D possibly being TRBD1 (5 bases). CDR3 length equals 14 residues. V shed 4 bases and J shed 0 bases, with 12 bases lying between them. Germline CDR1 reads SQVTM; CDR2 reads ANQGSEA. The CDR3 nucleotides are TGCAGCGTTGGCCACAGGTTAGCTAACTATGGCTACACCTTC. It yields the protein CSVGHRLANYGYTF.